The sequence of this TCR beta chain was determined in a study of T cell repertoires in cytomegalovirus infection. TCRdb used MiXCR to reprocess the reads, holding one entry per CDR3 protein. The sample consists of around 900,000 distinct CDR3 sequences, 30% to 40% of them appearing once. V dropped 1 base and J dropped 12; count of bases not matched to a gene: 13. This CDR3 region has 15 residues. The germline CDR1 and CDR2 sequences are SGHVS and FNYEAQ. This clonotype has at least ten counts. The antigen is undetermined. This sequence joins TRBV7-6 and TRBJ2-3; TRBD2 matches at 7 bases. Source: cultured CD8+ T cells from PBMCs, taken from culture after CMV antigen stimulation. This receptor was identified in a human donor in good health (CMV status not recorded). Some clones in this sample may be carry-over from other donors' samples. The CDR3, as DNA: TGTGCCAGCAGCTTAGGTGGCATGACTAGCACATTACAGTATTTT. Translating gives CASSLGGMTSTLQYF.